This T cell receptor (beta chain) was retrieved from a study of control samples from healthy donors and cancer patients. Trimming cost V 5 bases and J 2 bases; bases outside gene matches: 8. CDR1 SGHTA and CDR2 FQGNSA come from the germline V gene. The CDR3 totals 15 residues. Clones were sequenced by immunoSEQ multiplex PCR, and TCRdb holds only the in-frame ones, with some missing. The sample lists roughly 120,000 clones; roughly 90% were seen once. Material: blood. This receptor was taken from a man aged 45-65 years in good health. V gene TRBV7-2 combines with J gene TRBJ1-2; 7 bases agree with TRBD1. CDR3 bases: TGTGCCAGCAGCCCTGATAGGGGGCAGAACTATGGCTACACCTTC. It translates to CASSPDRGQNYGYTF.